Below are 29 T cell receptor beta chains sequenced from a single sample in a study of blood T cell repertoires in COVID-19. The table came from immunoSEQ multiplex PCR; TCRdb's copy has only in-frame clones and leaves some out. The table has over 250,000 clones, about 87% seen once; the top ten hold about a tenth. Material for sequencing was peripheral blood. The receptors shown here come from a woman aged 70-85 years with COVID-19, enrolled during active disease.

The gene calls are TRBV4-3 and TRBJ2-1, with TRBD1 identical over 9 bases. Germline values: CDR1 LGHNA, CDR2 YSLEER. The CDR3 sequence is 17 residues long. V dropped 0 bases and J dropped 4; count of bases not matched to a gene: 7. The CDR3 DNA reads TGCGCCAGCAGCCAAGATAAAGGGACAGGGCTTTACAATGAGCAGTTCTTC. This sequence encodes CASSQDKGTGLYNEQFF.

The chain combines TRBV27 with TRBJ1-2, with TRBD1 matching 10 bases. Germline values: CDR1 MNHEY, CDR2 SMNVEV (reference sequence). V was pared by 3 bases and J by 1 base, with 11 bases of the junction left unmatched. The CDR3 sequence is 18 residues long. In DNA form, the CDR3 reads TGTGCCAGCAGTTTCCTAGGACAGGGGGGCGATCTTAACTATGGCTACACCTTC. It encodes CASSFLGQGGDLNYGYTF.

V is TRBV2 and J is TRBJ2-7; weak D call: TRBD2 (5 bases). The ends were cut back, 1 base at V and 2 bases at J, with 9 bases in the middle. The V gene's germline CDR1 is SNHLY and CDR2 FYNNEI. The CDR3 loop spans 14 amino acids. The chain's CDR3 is CASSEGASPYEQYF. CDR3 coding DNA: TGTGCCAGCAGTGAAGGGGCTAGCCCCTACGAGCAGTACTTC.

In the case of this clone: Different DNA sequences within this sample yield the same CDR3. The CDR3 here is CASSTTGGNQPQHF. The CDR3 nucleotides are TGTGCCAGTAGTACGACAGGGGGAAATCAGCCCCAGCATTTT. The chain uses TRBV19 and TRBJ1-5; 9 bases are a match to TRBD1. Germline CDR1 LNHDA, CDR2 SQIVND (reference sequence). J was trimmed by 4 bases and V by 4 bases; bases with no gene match: 2. This CDR3 comprises 14 residues.

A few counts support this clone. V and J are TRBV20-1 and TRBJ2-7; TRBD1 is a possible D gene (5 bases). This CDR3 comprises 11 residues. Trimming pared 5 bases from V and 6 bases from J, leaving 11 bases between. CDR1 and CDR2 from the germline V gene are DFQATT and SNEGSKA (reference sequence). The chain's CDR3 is CSALRQTEQYF. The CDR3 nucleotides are TGCAGTGCTCTCCGACAGACCGAGCAGTACTTC.

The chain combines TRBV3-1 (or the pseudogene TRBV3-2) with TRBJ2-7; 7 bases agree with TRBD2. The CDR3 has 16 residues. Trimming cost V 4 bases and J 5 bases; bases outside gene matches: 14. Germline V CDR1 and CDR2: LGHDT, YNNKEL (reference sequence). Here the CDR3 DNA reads TGTGCCAGCAGCCTCCGGGGGACGGGAGGATGGAACGAGCAGTACTTC. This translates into CASSLRGTGGWNEQYF.

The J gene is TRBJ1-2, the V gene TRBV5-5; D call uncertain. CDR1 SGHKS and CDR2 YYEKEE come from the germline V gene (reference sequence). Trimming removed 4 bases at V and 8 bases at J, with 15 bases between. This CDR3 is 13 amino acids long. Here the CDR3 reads CASSLTPGEGYTF. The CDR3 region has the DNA TGTGCCAGCAGCCTGACACCCGGTGAGGGCTACACCTTC.

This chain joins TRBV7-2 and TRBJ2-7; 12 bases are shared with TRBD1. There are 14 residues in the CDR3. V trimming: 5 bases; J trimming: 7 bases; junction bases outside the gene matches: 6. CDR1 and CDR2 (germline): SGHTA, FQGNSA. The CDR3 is CASSMGTGGWEQYF. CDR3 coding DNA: TGTGCCAGCAGCATGGGGACAGGGGGCTGGGAGCAGTACTTC. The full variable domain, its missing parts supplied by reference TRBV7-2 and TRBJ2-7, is GAGVSQSPSNKVTEKGKDVELRCDPISGHTALYWYRQSLGQGLEFLIYFQGNSAPDKSGLPSDRFSAERTGGSVSTLTIQRTQQEDSAVYLCASSMGTGGWEQYFGPGTRLTVT.

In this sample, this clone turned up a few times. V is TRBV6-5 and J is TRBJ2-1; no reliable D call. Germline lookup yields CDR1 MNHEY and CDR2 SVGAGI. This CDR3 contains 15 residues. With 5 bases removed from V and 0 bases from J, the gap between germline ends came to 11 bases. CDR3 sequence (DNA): TGTGCCAGCAGTCCCGGTCTGAGCTCCTACAATGAGCAGTTCTTC. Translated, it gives CASSPGLSSYNEQFF.

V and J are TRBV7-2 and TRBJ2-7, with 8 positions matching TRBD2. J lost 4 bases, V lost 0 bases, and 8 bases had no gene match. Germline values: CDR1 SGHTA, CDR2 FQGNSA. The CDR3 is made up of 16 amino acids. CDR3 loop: CASSLAESGRLYEQYF. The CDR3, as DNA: TGTGCCAGCAGCTTAGCGGAAAGCGGGAGACTATACGAGCAGTACTTC.

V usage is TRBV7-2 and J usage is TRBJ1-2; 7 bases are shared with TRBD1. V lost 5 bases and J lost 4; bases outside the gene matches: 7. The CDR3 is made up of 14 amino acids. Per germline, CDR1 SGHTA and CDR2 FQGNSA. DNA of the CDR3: TGTGCCAGCAGCGAACAGGGGCAGGGCTATGGCTACACCTTC. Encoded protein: CASSEQGQGYGYTF.

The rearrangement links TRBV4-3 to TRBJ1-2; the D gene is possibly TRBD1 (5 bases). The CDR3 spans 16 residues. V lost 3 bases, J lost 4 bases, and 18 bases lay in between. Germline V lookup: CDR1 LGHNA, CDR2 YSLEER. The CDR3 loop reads CASSQGVGGSPYGYTF. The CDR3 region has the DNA TGCGCCAGCAGCCAGGGAGTGGGGGGGAGTCCCTATGGCTACACCTTC.

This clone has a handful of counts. The DNA for the CDR3 is TGTGCCAGCAGCTTATTAGTTAACACTGAAGCTTTCTTT. Translated, it gives CASSLLVNTEAFF. The gene calls are TRBV7-2 and TRBJ1-1; D is ambiguous. The germline V gene has CDR1 SGHTA and CDR2 FQGNSA. The V gene lost 2 bases and the J gene lost 2 bases, with 6 bases spanning the gap. The CDR3 has 13 amino acids. The complete variable domain, with remaining parts taken from reference TRBV7-2 and TRBJ1-1, reads GAGVSQSPSNKVTEKGKDVELRCDPISGHTALYWYRQSLGQGLEFLIYFQGNSAPDKSGLPSDRFSAERTGGSVSTLTIQRTQQEDSAVYLCASSLLVNTEAFFGQGTRLTVV.

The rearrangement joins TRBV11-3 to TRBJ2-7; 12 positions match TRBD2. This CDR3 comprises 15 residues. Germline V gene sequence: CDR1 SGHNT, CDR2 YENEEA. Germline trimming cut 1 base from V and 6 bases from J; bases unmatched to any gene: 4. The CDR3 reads CASSLVTSGSGEQYF. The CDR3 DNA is TGTGCCAGCAGCTTAGTGACTAGCGGGAGTGGCGAGCAGTACTTC.

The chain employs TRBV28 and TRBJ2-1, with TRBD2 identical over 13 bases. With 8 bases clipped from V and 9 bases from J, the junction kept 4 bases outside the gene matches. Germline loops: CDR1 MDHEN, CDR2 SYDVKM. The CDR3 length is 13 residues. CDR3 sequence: CASGLAGVGEQFF. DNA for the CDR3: TGTGCCAGCGGACTAGCGGGAGTAGGTGAGCAGTTCTTC.

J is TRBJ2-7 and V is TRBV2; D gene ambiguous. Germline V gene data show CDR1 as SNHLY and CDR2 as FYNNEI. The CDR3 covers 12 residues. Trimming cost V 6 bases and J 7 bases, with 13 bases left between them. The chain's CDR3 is CASREQEKEQYF. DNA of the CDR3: TGTGCCAGCAGAGAACAAGAGAAAGAGCAGTACTTC.

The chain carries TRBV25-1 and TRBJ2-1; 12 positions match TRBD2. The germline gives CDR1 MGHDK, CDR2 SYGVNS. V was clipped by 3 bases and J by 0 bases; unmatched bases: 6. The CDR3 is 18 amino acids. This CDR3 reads CASSESSGRASSYNEQFF. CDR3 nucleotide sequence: TGTGCCAGCAGTGAGTCTAGCGGGAGGGCCTCCTCCTACAATGAGCAGTTCTTC.

The CDR3 coding sequence is TGTGCCAGCAGCCAGCCCATACTAGCGGGACCGTACAATGAGCAGTTCTTC. This gives the protein CASSQPILAGPYNEQFF. The chain has TRBV3-1 (or the pseudogene TRBV3-2) and TRBJ2-1; 10 bases map to TRBD2. CDR3 length: 17 amino acids. CDR1 LGHDT and CDR2 YNNKEL come from the germline V gene (reference sequence). The V and J ends lost 3 bases and 4 bases, in that order; junction bases with no gene match: 9.

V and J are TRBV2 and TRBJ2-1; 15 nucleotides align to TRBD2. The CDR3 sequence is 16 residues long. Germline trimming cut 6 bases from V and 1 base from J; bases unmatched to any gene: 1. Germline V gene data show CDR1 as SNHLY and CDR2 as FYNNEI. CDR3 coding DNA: TGTGCCAGCAGGGGACTAGCGGGAGGTTCCTACAATGAGCAGTTCTTC. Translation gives CASRGLAGGSYNEQFF.

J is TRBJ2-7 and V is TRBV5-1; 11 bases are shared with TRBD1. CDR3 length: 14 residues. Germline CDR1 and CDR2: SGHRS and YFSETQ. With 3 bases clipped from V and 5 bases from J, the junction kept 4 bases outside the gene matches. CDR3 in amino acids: CASSSPGQGDEQYF. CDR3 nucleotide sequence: TGCGCCAGCAGCTCTCCGGGACAGGGGGACGAGCAGTACTTC.

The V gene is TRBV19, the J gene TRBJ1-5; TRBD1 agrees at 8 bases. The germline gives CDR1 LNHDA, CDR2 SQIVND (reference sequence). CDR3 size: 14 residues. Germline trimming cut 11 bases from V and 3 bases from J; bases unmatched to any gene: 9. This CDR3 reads CASTGERNNQPQHF. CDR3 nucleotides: TGTGCCTCGACAGGGGAACGAAACAATCAGCCCCAGCATTTT.

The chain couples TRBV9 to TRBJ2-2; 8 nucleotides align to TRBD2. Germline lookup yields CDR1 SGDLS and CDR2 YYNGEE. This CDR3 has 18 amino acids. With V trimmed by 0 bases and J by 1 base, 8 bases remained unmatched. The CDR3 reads CASSVVSTGGLNTGELFF. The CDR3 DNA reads TGTGCCAGCAGCGTAGTGTCGACGGGAGGGCTGAACACCGGGGAGCTGTTTTTT.

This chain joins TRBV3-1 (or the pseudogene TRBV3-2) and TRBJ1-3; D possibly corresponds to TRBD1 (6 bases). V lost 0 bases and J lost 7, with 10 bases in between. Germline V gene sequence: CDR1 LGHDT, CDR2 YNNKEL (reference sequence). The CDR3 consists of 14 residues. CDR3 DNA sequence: TGTGCCAGCAGCCAAGATCTAAGGGGGAACACCATATATTTT. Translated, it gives CASSQDLRGNTIYF.

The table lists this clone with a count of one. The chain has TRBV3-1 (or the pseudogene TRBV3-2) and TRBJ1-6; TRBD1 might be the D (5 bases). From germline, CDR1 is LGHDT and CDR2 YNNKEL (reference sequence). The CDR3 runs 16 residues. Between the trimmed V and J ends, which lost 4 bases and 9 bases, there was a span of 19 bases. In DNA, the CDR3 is TGTGCCAGCAGCCCAGAGGGAGGGGCCCTTAGTTCACCCCTCCACTTT. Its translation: CASSPEGGALSSPLHF.

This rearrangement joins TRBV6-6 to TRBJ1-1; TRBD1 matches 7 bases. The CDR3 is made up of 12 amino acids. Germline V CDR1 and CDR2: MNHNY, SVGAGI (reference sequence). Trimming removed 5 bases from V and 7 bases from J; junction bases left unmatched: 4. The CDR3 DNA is TGTGCCAGCAGTCGACAGGGCGATGAAGCTTTCTTT. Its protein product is CASSRQGDEAFF.

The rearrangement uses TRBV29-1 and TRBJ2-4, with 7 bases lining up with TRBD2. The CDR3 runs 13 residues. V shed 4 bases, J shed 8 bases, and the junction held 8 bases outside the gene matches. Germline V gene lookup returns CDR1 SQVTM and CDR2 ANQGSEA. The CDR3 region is CSVVVGAGDIQYF. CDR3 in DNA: TGCAGCGTTGTGGTCGGTGCGGGGGACATTCAGTACTTC. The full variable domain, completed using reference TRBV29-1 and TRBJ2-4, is SAVISQKPSRDICQRGTSLTIQCQVDSQVTMMFWYRQQPGQSLTLIATANQGSEATYESGFVIDKFPISRPNLTFSTLTVSNMSPEDSSIYLCSVVVGAGDIQYFGAGTRLSVL.

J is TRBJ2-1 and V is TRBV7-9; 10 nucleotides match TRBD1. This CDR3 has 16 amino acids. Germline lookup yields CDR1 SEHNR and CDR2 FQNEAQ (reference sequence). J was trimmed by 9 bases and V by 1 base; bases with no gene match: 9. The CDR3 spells CASSLGLGQGSGEQFF. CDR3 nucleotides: TGTGCCAGCAGCTTAGGATTGGGACAGGGGAGCGGTGAGCAGTTCTTC.

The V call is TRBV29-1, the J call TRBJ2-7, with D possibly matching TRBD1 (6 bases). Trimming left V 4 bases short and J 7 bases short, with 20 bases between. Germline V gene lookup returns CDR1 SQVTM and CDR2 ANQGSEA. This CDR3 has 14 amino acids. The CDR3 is CSVVGQDSAWEQYF. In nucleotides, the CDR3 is TGCAGCGTTGTAGGGCAGGACAGTGCCTGGGAGCAGTACTTC.

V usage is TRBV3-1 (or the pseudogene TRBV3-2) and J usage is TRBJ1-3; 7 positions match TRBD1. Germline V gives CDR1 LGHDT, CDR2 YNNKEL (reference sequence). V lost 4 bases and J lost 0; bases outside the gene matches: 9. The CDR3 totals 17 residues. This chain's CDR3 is CASSPGTAISSGNTIYF. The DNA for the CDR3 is TGTGCCAGCAGCCCGGGGACAGCTATCTCCTCTGGAAACACCATATATTTT.